This TCR beta chain emerged from a study of cytomegalovirus exposure and HLA in healthy donors. About the study: Of some 400 genotyped donors, approximately 84% clustered with self-reported Caucasian donors.

Study-level results: Altogether, 160 or so TCR beta chains were recorded as cytomegalovirus-associated.

Germline CDR1 is LNHNV and CDR2 is YYDKDF (reference sequence). V dropped 1 base and J dropped 0 bases, with 12 bases sitting between them. This CDR3 has 16 residues. With respect to this clone: What it recognizes is unknown.

It was with 60 Vbeta and 13 Jbeta primers that the PCR ran. Profiled with immunoSEQ multiplex PCR; TCRdb holds only in-frame clones, not every one. This sample has fewer than 150,000 clones; 73% occur once, and the top ten carry approximately 15%. This sequence was found in a human donor in good health. The sequenced sample was PBMCs. The V call is TRBV15, the J call TRBJ2-5; maybe TRBD1 (6 bases). CDR3 protein: CATSRASRGYQETQYF. CDR3 coding DNA: TGTGCCACCAGCAGAGCGTCTAGGGGGTACCAAGAGACCCAGTACTTC.